This section outlines one TCR beta chain sequence together with its context. Assay used: immunoSEQ multiplex PCR; TCRdb lists only in-frame clones, some missing. This table holds 150,000 to 200,000 clones, under 95% found once. The germline V gene encodes CDR1 SGHRS and CDR2 YFSETQ. The CDR3 contains 14 residues. V lost 0 bases and J lost 7; bases outside the gene matches: 2. This specimen comes from a study of cytomegalovirus exposure and HLA in healthy donors. The receptor was derived from a woman in her late teens or twenties in good health and CMV-seropositive. The sample comprised PBMCs. This chain links TRBV5-1 with TRBJ1-2; 11 bases match TRBD1. DNA of the CDR3: TGCGCCAGCAGCTTGGAAGGGACAGGGGGTGGCTACACCTTC. The encoded protein is CASSLEGTGGGYTF.